Reported below is one T cell receptor beta chain. Here immunoSEQ multiplex PCR was the method, and the copy in TCRdb shows in-frame clones only, minus some. Seen here are around 420,000 clones, 88% observed once, and the top ten hold approximately 4%. The CDR3 contains 17 residues. These data belong to a study of Ad26.COV2.S vaccination and SARS-CoV-2 variants. Treatment: some 19 received Ad26.COV2.S at low or high dose, single or two shots; about five received placebo; per-sample allocation not given. The study sampled participants on day 63 after the first vaccine or placebo injection. This vaccine is an Ad26 vector that expresses the Wuhan-strain SARS-CoV-2 spike.

The chain carries TRBV7-5 and TRBJ1-2; TRBD1, the table's D call, lacks a check against the DNA. TRBV7-5 is annotated as a pseudogene. The material was peripheral blood, obtained in a trial of Ad26.COV2.S vaccine versus placebo. The source is a person between 18 and 65 years old who received the Ad26.COV2.S COVID-19 vaccine or a placebo. In nucleotides, the CDR3 is TGTGTCAGAACCGTTTTAGCAGGGACAGAAAGAAAGTATGGCTACACCTTC. This translates into CVRTVLAGTERKYGYTF.